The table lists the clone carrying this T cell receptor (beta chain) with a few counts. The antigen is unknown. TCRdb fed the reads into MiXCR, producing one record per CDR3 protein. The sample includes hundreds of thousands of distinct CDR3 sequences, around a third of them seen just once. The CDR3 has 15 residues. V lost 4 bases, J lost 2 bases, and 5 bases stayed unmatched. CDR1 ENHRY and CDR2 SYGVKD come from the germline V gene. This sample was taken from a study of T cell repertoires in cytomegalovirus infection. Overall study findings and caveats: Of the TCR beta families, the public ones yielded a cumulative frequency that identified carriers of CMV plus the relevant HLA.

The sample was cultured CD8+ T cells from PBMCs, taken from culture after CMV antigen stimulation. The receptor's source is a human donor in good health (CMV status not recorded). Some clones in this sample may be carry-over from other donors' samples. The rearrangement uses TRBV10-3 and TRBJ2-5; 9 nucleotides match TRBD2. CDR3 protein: CAISGRLAEQETQYF. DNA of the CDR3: TGTGCCATCAGTGGAAGACTAGCGGAACAAGAGACCCAGTACTTC.